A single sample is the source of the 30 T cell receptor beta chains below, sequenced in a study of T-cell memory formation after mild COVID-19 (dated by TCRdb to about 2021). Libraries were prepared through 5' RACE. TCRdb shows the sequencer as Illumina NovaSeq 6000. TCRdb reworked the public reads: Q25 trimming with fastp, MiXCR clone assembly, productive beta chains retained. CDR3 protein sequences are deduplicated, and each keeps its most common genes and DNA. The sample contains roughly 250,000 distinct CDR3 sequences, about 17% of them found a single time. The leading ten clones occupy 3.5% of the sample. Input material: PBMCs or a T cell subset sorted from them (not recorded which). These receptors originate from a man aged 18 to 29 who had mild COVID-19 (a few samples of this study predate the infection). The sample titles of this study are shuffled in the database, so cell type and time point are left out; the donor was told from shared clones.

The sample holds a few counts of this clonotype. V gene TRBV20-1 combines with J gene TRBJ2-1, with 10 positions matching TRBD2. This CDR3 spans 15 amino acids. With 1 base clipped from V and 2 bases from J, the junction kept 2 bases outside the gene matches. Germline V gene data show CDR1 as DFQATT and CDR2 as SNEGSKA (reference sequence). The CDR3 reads CSARGSGGAYNEQFF. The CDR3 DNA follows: TGCAGTGCTAGAGGGAGCGGGGGGGCCTACAATGAGCAGTTCTTC.

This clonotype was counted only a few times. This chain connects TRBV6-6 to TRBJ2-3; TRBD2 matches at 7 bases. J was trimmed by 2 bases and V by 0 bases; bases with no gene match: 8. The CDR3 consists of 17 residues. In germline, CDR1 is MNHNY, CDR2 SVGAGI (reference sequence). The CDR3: CASSYSIQRGNTDTQYF. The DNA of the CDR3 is TGTGCCAGCAGTTACTCAATCCAGCGGGGTAACACAGATACGCAGTATTTT.

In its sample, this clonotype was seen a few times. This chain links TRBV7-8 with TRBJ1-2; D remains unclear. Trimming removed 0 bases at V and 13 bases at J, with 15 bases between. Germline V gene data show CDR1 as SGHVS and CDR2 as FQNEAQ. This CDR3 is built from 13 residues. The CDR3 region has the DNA TGTGCCAGCAGCTTAGCGGCAAGCCCTTCGTGCACCTTC. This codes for CASSLAASPSCTF.

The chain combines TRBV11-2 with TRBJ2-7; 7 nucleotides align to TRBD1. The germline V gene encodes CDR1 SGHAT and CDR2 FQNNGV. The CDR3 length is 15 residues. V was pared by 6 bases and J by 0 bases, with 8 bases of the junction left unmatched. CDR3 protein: CASRRPGTVSYEQYF. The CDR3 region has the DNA TGTGCCAGCAGACGACCCGGGACAGTCTCCTACGAGCAGTACTTC.

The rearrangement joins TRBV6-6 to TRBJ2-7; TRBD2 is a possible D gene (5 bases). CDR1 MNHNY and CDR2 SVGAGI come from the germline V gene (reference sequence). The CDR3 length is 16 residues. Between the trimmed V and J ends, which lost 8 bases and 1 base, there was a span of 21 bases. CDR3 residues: CASGSNLKTVSYEQYF. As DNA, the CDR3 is TGTGCCAGCGGGAGCAACCTCAAAACAGTGTCCTACGAGCAGTACTTC.

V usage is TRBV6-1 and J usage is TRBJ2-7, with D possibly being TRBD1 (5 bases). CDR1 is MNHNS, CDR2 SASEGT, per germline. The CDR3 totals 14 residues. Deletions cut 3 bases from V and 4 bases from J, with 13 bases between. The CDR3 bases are TGTGCCAGCAGTGAGGCGCTGGGGCCTTACGAGCAGTACTTC. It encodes CASSEALGPYEQYF.

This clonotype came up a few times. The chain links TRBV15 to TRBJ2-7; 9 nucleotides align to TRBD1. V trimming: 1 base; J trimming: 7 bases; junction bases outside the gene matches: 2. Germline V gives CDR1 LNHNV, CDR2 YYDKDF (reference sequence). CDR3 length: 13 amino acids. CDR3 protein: CATSRGDRAEQYF. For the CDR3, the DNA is TGTGCCACCAGCAGAGGGGACAGGGCTGAGCAGTACTTC.

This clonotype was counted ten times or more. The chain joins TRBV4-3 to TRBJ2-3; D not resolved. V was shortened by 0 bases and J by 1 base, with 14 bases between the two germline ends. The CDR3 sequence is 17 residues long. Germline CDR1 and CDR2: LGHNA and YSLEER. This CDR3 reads CASSQDGLSWGTDTQYF. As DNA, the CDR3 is TGCGCCAGCAGCCAAGACGGGCTTAGTTGGGGCACAGATACGCAGTATTTT.

The CDR3 bases are TGTGCCAGCAGTGAACAGGGGCATCAGCCCCAGCATTTT. Protein product: CASSEQGHQPQHF. The gene calls are TRBV12-3 or TRBV12-4 and TRBJ1-5; 7 nucleotides line up with TRBD1. The CDR3 spans 13 residues. J gave up 5 bases and V 5 bases, and 3 bases lay outside the gene matches.

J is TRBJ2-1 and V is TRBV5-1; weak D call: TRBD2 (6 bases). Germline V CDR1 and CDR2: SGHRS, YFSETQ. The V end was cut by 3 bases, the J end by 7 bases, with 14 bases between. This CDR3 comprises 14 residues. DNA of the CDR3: TGCGCCAGCAGCTGGGGGGAACCCCATAATGAGCAGTTCTTC. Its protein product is CASSWGEPHNEQFF.

The CDR3 protein is CASRTSGRAGEQYF. In DNA form, the CDR3 reads TGTGCCAGTAGGACTAGCGGGAGGGCCGGCGAGCAGTACTTC. The rearrangement uses TRBV19 and TRBJ2-7; 14 positions agree with TRBD2. Germline CDR1 reads LNHDA; CDR2 reads SQIVND (reference sequence). The CDR3 consists of 14 residues. The junction had 4 bases not matched to a gene; V was cut back by 6 bases and J by 6 bases. The full variable domain, its missing parts supplied by reference TRBV19 and TRBJ2-7, is DGGITQSPKYLFRKEGQNVTLSCEQNLNHDAMYWYRQDPGQGLRLIYYSQIVNDFQKGDIAEGYSVSREKKESFPLTVTSAQKNPTAFYLCASRTSGRAGEQYFGPGTRLTVT.

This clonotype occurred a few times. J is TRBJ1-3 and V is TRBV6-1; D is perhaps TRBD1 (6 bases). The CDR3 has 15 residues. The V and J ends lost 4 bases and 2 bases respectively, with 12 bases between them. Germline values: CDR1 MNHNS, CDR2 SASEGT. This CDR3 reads CASSANRVTGNTIYF. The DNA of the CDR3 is TGTGCCAGCAGTGCTAACAGGGTGACTGGAAACACCATATATTTT.

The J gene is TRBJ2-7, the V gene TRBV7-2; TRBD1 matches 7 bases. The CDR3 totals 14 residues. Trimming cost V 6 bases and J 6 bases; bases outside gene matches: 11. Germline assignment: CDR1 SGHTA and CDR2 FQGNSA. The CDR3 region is CASSPSTGSGEQYV. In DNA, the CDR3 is TGTGCCAGCAGTCCTTCGACAGGGTCTGGCGAGCAGTACGTC.

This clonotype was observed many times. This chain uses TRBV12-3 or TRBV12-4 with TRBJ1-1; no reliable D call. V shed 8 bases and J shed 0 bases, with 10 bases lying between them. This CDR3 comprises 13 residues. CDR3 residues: CASQGRLNTEAFF. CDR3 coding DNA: TGTGCCAGCCAAGGACGCCTGAACACTGAAGCTTTCTTT.

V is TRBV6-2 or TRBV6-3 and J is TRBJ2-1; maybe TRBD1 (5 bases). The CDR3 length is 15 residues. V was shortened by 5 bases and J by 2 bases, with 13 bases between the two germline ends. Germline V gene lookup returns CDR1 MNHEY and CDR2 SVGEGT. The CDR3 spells CASSHRWGPYNEQFF. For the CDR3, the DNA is TGTGCCAGCAGTCATCGGTGGGGCCCCTACAATGAGCAGTTCTTC.

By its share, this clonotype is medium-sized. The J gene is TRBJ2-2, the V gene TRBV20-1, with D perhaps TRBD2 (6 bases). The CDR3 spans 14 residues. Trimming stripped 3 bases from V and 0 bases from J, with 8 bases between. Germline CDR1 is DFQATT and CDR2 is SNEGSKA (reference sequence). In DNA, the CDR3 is TGCAGTGCTAGGGTAGCGGCGAACACCGGGGAGCTGTTTTTT. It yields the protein CSARVAANTGELFF.

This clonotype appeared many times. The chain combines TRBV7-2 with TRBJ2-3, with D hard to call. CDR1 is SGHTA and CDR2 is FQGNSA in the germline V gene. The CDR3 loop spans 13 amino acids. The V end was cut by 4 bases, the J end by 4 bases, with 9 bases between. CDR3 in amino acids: CASSSGPPDTQYF. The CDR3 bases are TGTGCCAGCAGCTCGGGCCCTCCAGATACGCAGTATTTT.

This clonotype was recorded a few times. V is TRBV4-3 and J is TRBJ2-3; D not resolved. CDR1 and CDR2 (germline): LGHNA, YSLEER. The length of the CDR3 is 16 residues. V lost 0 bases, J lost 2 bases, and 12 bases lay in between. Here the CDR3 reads CASSQDSVRLTDTQYF. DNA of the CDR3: TGCGCCAGCAGCCAAGATAGTGTGCGACTCACAGATACGCAGTATTTT.

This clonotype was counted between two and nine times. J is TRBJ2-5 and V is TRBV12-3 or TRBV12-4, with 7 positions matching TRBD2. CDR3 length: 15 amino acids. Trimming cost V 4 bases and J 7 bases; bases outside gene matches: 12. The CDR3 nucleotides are TGTGCCAGCAGTTCGCATGGCCTCCGCGGGGGGACCCAGTACTTC. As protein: CASSSHGLRGGTQYF.

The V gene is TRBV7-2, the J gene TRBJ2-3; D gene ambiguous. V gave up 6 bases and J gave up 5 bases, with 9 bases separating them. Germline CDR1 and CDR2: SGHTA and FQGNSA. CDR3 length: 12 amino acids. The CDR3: CASSFRVDTQYF. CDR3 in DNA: TGTGCCAGCAGTTTTAGGGTAGATACGCAGTATTTT.

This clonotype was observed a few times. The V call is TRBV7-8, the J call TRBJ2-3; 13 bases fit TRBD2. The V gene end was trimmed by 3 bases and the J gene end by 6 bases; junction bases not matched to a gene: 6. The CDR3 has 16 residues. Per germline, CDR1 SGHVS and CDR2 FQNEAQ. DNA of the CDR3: TGTGCCAGCAGCTTCGCGACTAGCGGGGGGCTGGATACGCAGTATTTT. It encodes CASSFATSGGLDTQYF.

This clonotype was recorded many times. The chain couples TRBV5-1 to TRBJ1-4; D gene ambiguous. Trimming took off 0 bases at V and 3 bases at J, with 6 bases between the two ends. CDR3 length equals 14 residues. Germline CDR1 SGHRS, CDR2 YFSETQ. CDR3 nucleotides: TGCGCCAGCAGCTTGGGGGGTGCTAATGAAAAACTGTTTTTT. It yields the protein CASSLGGANEKLFF. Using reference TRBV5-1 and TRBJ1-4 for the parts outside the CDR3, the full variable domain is KAGVTQTPRYLIKTRGQQVTLSCSPISGHRSVSWYQQTPGQGLQFLFEYFSETQRNKGNFPGRFSGRQFSNSRSEMNVSTLELGDSALYLCASSLGGANEKLFFGSGTQLSVL.

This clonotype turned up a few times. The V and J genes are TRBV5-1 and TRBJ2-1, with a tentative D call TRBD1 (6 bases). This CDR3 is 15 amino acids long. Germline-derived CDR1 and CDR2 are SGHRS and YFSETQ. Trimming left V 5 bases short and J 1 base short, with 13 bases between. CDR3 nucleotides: TGCGCCAGCAGTGCGACAGGAGAGTCCTACAATGAGCAGTTCTTC. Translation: CASSATGESYNEQFF.

In DNA, the CDR3 is TGTGCCAGCAGCCTACAGGGCCGCAATTCACCCCTCCACTTT. This encodes CASSLQGRNSPLHF. The chain carries TRBV7-9 and TRBJ1-6; maybe TRBD1 (6 bases). Looked up from germline, CDR1 is SEHNR and CDR2 is FQNEAQ (reference sequence). CDR3 length: 14 amino acids. Trimming removed 5 bases at V and 7 bases at J, with 12 bases between.

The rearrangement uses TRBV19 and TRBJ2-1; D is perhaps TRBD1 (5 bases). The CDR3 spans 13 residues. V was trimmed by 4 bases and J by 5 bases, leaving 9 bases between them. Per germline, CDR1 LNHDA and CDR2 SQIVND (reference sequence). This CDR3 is CASSKGIDNEQFF. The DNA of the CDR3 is TGTGCCAGTAGTAAGGGGATAGACAATGAGCAGTTCTTC.

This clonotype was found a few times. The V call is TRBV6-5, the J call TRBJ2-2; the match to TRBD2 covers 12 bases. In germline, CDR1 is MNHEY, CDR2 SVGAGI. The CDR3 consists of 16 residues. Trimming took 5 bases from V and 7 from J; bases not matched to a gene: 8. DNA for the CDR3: TGTGCCAGCAGTCGGGATCCTAGCGGGGGGGTCGGGGAGCTGTTTTTT. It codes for CASSRDPSGGVGELFF.

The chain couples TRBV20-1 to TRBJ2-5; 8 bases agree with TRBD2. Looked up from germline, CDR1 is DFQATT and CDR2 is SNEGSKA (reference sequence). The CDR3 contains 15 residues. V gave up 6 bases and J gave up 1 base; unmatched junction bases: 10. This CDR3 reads CSANGGGGTQETQYF. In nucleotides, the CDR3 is TGCAGTGCCAACGGGGGCGGGGGGACCCAAGAGACCCAGTACTTC.

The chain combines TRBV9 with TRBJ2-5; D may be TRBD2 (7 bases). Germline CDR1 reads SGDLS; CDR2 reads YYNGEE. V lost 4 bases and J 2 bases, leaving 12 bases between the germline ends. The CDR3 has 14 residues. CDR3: CASSRGAVQETQYF. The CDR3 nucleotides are TGTGCCAGCAGCCGGGGGGCGGTGCAAGAGACCCAGTACTTC.

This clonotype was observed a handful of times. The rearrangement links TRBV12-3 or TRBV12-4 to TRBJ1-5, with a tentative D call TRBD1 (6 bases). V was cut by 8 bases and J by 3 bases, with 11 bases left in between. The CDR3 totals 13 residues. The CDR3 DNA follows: TGTGCCAGCGTCGGACAGATCAATCAGCCCCAGCATTTT. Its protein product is CASVGQINQPQHF.

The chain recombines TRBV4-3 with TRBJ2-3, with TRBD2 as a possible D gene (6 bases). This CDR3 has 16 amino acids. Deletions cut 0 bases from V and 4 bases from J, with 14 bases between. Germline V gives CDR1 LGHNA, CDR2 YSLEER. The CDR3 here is CASSQETRGAADTQYF. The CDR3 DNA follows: TGCGCCAGCAGCCAAGAGACGCGGGGAGCGGCAGATACGCAGTATTTT.